This is a list of T cell receptor beta chains from one sample in a study of T cell repertoires in cytomegalovirus infection. TCRdb reprocessed the reads with MiXCR, giving one entry per CDR3 protein. The table includes roughly 160,000 distinct CDR3 sequences, less than 25% detected once. These receptors lack a known antigen. The sample consisted of CD8+ T cells from cultured PBMCs, taken from culture after CMV antigen stimulation. The receptors were sampled from a human donor in good health (CMV status not recorded). Some clones in this sample may be carry-over from other donors' samples. CDR3s include the opening cysteine and the closing phenylalanine or tryptophan. The D gene is left open where the match is weak. Not every row has a clone size; where given, it reads once, few, many or a size class.

j_call v_call clone_size d_call cdr3_aa cdr3_nt
TRBJ2-2 TRBV3-1 - - CASWNAGELFF TGTGCCAGCTGGAATGCCGGGGAGCTGTTTTTT
TRBJ2-7 TRBV6-8 few - CASISDGAPYEQYF TGTGCCAGCATCTCGGACGGTGCCCCCTACGAGCAGTACTTC
TRBJ1-2 TRBV29-1 many - CSVEAENYGYTF TGCAGCGTTGAAGCTGAGAACTATGGCTACACCTTC
TRBJ2-5 TRBV7-2 - - CASSLEYSGRFQETQYF TGTGCCAGCAGCTTAGAGTACAGCGGGCGGTTCCAAGAGACCCAGTACTTC
TRBJ2-7 TRBV7-6 few - CASSLIEITYEQYF TGTGCCAGCAGCTTAATCGAGATCACCTACGAGCAGTACTTC
TRBJ1-2 TRBV12-3/TRBV12-4 - TRBD1 CASSMGTGFYGYTF TGTGCCAGCAGTATGGGGACAGGCTTCTATGGCTACACCTTC
TRBJ1-2 TRBV28 - - CASSSPQTDTWIYGYTF TGTGCCAGCAGTTCCCCTCAGACAGACACTTGGATCTATGGCTACACCTTC
TRBJ2-7 TRBV7-2 few - CASSLGRSGSYEQYF TGTGCCAGCAGCTTAGGAAGGAGCGGGTCATACGAGCAGTACTTC
TRBJ2-7 TRBV15 - - CATSSGMGSYEQYF TGTGCCACCAGCAGTGGTATGGGAAGCTACGAGCAGTACTTC
TRBJ2-1 TRBV7-2 few TRBD1 CASRANRGVSYNEQFF TGTGCCAGCAGAGCTAACAGGGGCGTTTCCTACAATGAGCAGTTCTTC
TRBJ2-1 TRBV5-6 few - CASSSGTYNEQFF TGTGCCAGCAGCTCCGGGACCTACAATGAGCAGTTCTTC
TRBJ1-1 TRBV30 few - CAWSVGRGIPYEAFF TGTGCCTGGAGTGTGGGCAGGGGAATCCCATATGAAGCTTTCTTT
TRBJ2-3 TRBV2 many TRBD2 CASVPLAGNPDTQYF TGTGCCTCAGTCCCACTAGCGGGGAACCCAGATACGCAGTATTTT
TRBJ2-7 TRBV6-6 few - CASSYTGGYEQYF TGTGCCAGCAGTTATACTGGAGGATACGAGCAGTACTTC
TRBJ1-1 TRBV7-3 - TRBD1 CASSRTGGGTEAFF TGTGCCAGCAGCCGAACAGGGGGAGGGACTGAAGCTTTCTTT
TRBJ2-7 TRBV6-4 once TRBD1 CASGDQGVSYEQYF TGTGCCAGCGGTGACCAGGGGGTCTCCTACGAGCAGTACTTC
TRBJ1-1 TRBV12-3/TRBV12-4 few - CASSPAVPAEAFF TGTGCCAGCAGTCCGGCCGTACCGGCTGAAGCTTTCTTT
TRBJ1-2 TRBV2 - TRBD1 CASSGQGQYYGYTF TGTGCCAGCAGTGGACAGGGGCAATACTATGGCTACACCTTC
TRBJ2-5 TRBV7-2 few - CASSLPDGYQETQYF TGTGCCAGCAGCTTACCGGACGGATACCAAGAGACCCAGTACTTC
TRBJ1-5 TRBV4-2 few - CASSQLAGQPQHF TGTGCCAGCAGCCAACTCGCGGGCCAGCCCCAGCATTTT
TRBJ2-7 TRBV5-6 - TRBD1 CASSAGQGEGVSYEQYF TGTGCCAGCAGCGCGGGACAGGGTGAGGGCGTCTCCTACGAGCAGTACTTC
TRBJ2-5 TRBV7-6 - TRBD2 CASSSSGGETQYF TGTGCCAGCAGCTCCAGCGGGGGAGAGACCCAGTACTTC
TRBJ2-7 TRBV28 - - CASTLGGGPSYEQYF TGTGCCAGCACCTTAGGAGGGGGCCCTTCCTACGAGCAGTACTTC
TRBJ1-1 TRBV7-6 - - CASSLGGFPEAFF TGTGCCAGCAGCTTAGGGGGATTCCCTGAAGCTTTCTTT
TRBJ1-5 TRBV27 - TRBD1 CASSSRTGYYQPQHF TGTGCCAGCAGTTCGAGGACAGGGTATTATCAGCCCCAGCATTTT
TRBJ2-7 TRBV4-1 - - CASSQSAGRYEQYF TGCGCCAGCAGCCAATCGGCCGGGCGGTACGAGCAGTACTTC
TRBJ2-1 TRBV19 few TRBD2 CASSIGEGSGGVGPPYNEQFF TGTGCCAGTAGTATAGGGGAAGGTAGCGGGGGGGTCGGACCCCCCTACAATGAGCAGTTCTTC
TRBJ1-5 TRBV6-2/TRBV6-3 - - CASSYSWESNQPQHF TGTGCCAGCAGTTACTCGTGGGAGAGCAATCAGCCCCAGCATTTT
TRBJ2-7 TRBV19 few - CASSIFYAGTLDEQYF TGTGCCAGTAGTATTTTTTATGCAGGGACCCTGGACGAGCAGTACTTC
TRBJ2-7 TRBV7-9 few - CASSLDRGQESYEQYF TGTGCCAGCAGCTTAGACCGGGGGCAAGAATCCTACGAGCAGTACTTC
TRBJ1-2 TRBV7-9 few TRBD1 CASSFETGGNYGYTF TGTGCCAGCAGCTTCGAGACAGGGGGCAACTATGGCTACACCTTC
TRBJ1-5 TRBV6-2/TRBV6-3 - TRBD1 CASSAGQGFQPQHF TGTGCCAGCAGCGCCGGACAGGGGTTTCAGCCCCAGCATTTT
TRBJ1-2 TRBV7-9 - - CASSLARAVNYGYTF TGTGCCAGCAGCTTAGCTCGGGCAGTCAACTATGGCTACACCTTC
TRBJ2-1 TRBV7-9 many - CASSLGDNEQFF TGTGCCAGCAGCTTGGGGGACAATGAGCAGTTCTTC
TRBJ1-2 TRBV6-2/TRBV6-3 - - CASSYIAGNAISGYTF TGTGCCAGCAGTTATATCGCAGGGAATGCAATATCTGGCTACACCTTC
TRBJ1-1 TRBV28 - - CASSVQGLNTEAFF TGTGCCAGCAGTGTACAGGGATTGAACACTGAAGCTTTCTTT
TRBJ2-3 TRBV6-2/TRBV6-3 - - CASSYRVSTGTDTQYF TGTGCCAGCAGTTACCGGGTGTCGACAGGCACAGATACGCAGTATTTT
TRBJ2-2 TRBV7-8 - - CASTFAWGGGELFF TGTGCCAGCACCTTCGCATGGGGCGGCGGGGAGCTGTTTTTT
TRBJ2-7 TRBV4-1 few TRBD1 CASSQYATGEIPHEQYF TGCGCCAGCAGCCAGTATGCGACAGGGGAGATCCCCCACGAGCAGTACTTC
TRBJ1-5 TRBV12-3/TRBV12-4 - - CASSFGDGRDQPQHF TGTGCCAGCAGTTTTGGAGACGGGCGGGATCAGCCCCAGCATTTT
TRBJ2-5 TRBV7-2 few - CASSLPPELQETQYF TGTGCCAGCAGCTTGCCCCCGGAACTCCAAGAGACCCAGTACTTC
TRBJ1-5 TRBV12-3/TRBV12-4 - - CASSIQVVPPQHF TGTGCCAGCAGTATACAGGTCGTTCCGCCCCAGCATTTT
TRBJ2-1 TRBV4-1 few TRBD2 CASSQEIGLAGGNEQFF TGCGCCAGCAGCCAAGAAATCGGGCTAGCGGGGGGTAATGAGCAGTTCTTC
TRBJ2-7 TRBV6-1 - - CASTHGVSYEQYF TGTGCCAGCACCCACGGGGTAAGCTACGAGCAGTACTTC
TRBJ1-5 TRBV6-6 few - CASSYYRGAGQPQHF TGTGCCAGCAGTTACTACCGGGGGGCGGGACAGCCCCAGCATTTT
TRBJ2-1 TRBV27 - TRBD2 CASIGWSSSGGNEQFF TGTGCCAGCATAGGGTGGAGTTCTAGCGGGGGGAATGAGCAGTTCTTC
TRBJ1-2 TRBV2 - - CASSGSPGYGYTF TGTGCCAGCAGTGGGTCCCCGGGATATGGCTACACCTTC
TRBJ2-2 TRBV6-5 - TRBD2 CASSYSILARSGELFF TGTGCCAGCAGTTACTCGATACTAGCGCGGAGCGGGGAGCTGTTTTTT
TRBJ1-1 TRBV7-6 few - CASSPSTILDTEAFF TGTGCCAGCAGCCCTAGCACAATTCTCGACACTGAAGCTTTCTTT
TRBJ2-7 TRBV7-9 once TRBD2 CASSSPRGTSGAYEQYF TGTGCCAGCAGTTCACCCCGCGGGACTAGCGGGGCCTACGAGCAGTACTTC
TRBJ2-6 TRBV7-2 few TRBD1 CASALQGASGANVLTF TGTGCCAGCGCACTACAGGGGGCCTCTGGGGCCAACGTCCTGACTTTC
TRBJ1-1 TRBV4-1 - TRBD1 CASSARDSRMNTEAFF TGCGCCAGCAGCGCACGGGACAGCCGAATGAACACTGAAGCTTTCTTT
TRBJ1-1 TRBV6-8 few - CASSYSQGLGTEAFF TGTGCCAGCAGTTACTCCCAGGGGCTGGGAACTGAAGCTTTCTTT
TRBJ2-2 TRBV7-9 - TRBD2 CASSLTSWSSGGPSTGELFF TGTGCCAGCAGCTTAACTTCGTGGTCTAGCGGGGGCCCCAGCACCGGGGAGCTGTTTTTT
TRBJ1-2 TRBV5-6 - TRBD1 CASSLEGTGRAKRYGYTF TGTGCCAGCAGCTTGGAGGGGACAGGGAGGGCCAAACGGTATGGCTACACCTTC